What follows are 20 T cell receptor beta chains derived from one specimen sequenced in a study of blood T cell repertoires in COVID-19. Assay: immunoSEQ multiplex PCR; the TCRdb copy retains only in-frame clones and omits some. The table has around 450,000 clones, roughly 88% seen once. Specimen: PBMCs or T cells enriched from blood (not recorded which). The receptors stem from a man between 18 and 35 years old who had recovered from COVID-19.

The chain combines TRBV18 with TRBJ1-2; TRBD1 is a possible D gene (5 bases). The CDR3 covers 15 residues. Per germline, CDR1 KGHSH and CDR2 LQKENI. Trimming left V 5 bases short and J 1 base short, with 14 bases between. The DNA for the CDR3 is TGTGCCAGCTCATCAGGGCCTATGAGTAACTATGGCTACACCTTC. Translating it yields CASSSGPMSNYGYTF.

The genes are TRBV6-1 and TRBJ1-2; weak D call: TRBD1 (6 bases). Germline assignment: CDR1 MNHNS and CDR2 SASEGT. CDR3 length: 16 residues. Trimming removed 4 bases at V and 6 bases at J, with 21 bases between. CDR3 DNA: TGTGCCAGCAGTGGGGGGCAGGGATTAAACCGACATGGCTACACCTTC. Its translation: CASSGGQGLNRHGYTF.

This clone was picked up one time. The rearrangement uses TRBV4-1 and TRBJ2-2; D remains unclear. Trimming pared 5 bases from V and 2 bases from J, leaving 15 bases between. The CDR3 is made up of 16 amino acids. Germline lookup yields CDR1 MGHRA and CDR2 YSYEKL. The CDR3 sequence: CASSYSTGSNTGELFF. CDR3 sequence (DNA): TGCGCCAGCAGCTATTCGACTGGCTCAAACACCGGGGAGCTGTTTTTT.

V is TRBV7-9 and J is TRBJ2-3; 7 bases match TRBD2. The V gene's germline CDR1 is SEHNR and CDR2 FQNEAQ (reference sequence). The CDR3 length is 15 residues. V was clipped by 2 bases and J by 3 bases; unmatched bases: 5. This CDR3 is CASSLKLATTDTQYF. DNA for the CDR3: TGTGCCAGCAGCTTAAAACTAGCGACGACAGATACGCAGTATTTT.

CDR3 sequence reads: CARSADRVTLGGAQYF. DNA for the CDR3: TGTGCCAGAAGCGCTGACAGGGTAACTCTCGGAGGGGCGCAGTATTTT. The V gene is TRBV5-3, the J gene TRBJ2-3; possible D gene TRBD1, 7 bases. TRBV5-3 belongs to the ORF category, with a function that is uncertain. The ends were cut back, 4 bases at V and 10 bases at J, with 25 bases in the middle. This CDR3 has 16 amino acids.

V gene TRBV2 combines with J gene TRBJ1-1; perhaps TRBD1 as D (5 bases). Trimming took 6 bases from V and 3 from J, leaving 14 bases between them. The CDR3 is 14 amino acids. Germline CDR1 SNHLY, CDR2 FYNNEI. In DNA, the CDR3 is TGTGCCAGCAGAGGTTTCGTCAGGGACACTGAAGCTTTCTTT. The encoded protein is CASRGFVRDTEAFF.

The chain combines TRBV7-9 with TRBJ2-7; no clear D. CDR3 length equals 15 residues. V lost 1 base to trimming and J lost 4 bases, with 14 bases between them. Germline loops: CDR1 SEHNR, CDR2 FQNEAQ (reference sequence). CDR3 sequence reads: CASSLEAGLNYEQYF. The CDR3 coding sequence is TGTGCCAGCAGCTTAGAAGCAGGCTTAAATTACGAGCAGTACTTC.

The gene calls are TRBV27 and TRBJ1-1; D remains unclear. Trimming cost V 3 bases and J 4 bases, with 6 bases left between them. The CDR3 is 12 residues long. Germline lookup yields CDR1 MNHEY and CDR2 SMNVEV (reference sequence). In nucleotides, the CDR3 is TGTGCCAGCAGTTTTTCGGGCACTGAAGCTTTCTTT. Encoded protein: CASSFSGTEAFF.

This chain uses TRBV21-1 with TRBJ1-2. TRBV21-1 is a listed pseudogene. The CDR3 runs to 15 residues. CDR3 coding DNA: TGTGCCAGCCGTCCCGAGGGCTATTTTAACTATGGCTACACCTTC. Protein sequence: CASRPEGYFNYGYTF.

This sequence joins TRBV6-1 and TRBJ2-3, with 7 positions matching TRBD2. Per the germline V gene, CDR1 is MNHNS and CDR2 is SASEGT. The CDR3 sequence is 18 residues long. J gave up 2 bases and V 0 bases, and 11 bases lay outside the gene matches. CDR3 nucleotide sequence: TGTGCCAGCAGTGAAGCCGTGGGATTGGGGGGGATCACAGATACGCAGTATTTT. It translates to CASSEAVGLGGITDTQYF.

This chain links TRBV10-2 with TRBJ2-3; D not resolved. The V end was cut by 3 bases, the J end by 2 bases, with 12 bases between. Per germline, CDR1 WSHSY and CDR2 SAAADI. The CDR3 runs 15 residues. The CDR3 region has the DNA TGCGCCAGCAGTGAAACATTAACCTTCACAGATACGCAGTATTTT. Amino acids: CASSETLTFTDTQYF.

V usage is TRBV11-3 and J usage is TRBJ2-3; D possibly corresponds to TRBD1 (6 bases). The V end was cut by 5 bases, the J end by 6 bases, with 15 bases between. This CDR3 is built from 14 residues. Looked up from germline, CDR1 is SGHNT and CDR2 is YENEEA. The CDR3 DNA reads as TGTGCCAGCAGCCAGCAGGGGTCGCGGGATACGCAGTATTTT. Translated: CASSQQGSRDTQYF.

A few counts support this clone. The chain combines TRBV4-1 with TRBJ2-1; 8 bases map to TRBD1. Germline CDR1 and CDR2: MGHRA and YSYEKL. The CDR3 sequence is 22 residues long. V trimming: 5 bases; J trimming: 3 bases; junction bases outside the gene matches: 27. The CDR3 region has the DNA TGCGCCAGCAGCAATCCCGCATTTCTGACAGGGGCGAAATTATTAAACTACAATGAGCAGTTCTTC. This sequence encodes CASSNPAFLTGAKLLNYNEQFF.

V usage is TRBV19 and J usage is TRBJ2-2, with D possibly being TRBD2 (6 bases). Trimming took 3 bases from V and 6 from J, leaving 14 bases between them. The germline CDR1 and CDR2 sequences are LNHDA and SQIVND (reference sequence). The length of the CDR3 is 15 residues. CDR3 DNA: TGTGCCAGTAGTATCCTGAGGAGGGCCCCCGGGGAGCTGTTTTTT. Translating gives CASSILRRAPGELFF. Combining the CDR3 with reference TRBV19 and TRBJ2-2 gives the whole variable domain DGGITQSPKYLFRKEGQNVTLSCEQNLNHDAMYWYRQDPGQGLRLIYYSQIVNDFQKGDIAEGYSVSREKKESFPLTVTSAQKNPTAFYLCASSILRRAPGELFFGEGSRLTVL.

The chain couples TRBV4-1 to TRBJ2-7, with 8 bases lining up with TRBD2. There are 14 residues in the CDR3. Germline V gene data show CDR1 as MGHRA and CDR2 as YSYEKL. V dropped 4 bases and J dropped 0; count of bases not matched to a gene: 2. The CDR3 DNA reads TGCGCCAGCAGCCGGACTAGCCCCTCCTACGAGCAGTACTTC. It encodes CASSRTSPSYEQYF.

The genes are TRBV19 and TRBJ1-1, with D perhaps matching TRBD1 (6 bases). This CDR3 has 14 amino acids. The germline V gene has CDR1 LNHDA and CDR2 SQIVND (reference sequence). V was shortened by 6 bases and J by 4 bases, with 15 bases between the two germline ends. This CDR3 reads CASSDRSWGTEAFF. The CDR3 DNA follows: TGTGCCAGTAGCGACAGGTCATGGGGCACTGAAGCTTTCTTT.

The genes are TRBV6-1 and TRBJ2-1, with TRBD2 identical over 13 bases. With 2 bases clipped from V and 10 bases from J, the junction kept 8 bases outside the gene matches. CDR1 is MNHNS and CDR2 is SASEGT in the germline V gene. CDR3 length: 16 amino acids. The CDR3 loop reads CASSELRTSGSGEQFF. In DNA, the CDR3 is TGTGCCAGCAGTGAACTTCGGACTAGCGGGAGTGGAGAGCAGTTCTTC.

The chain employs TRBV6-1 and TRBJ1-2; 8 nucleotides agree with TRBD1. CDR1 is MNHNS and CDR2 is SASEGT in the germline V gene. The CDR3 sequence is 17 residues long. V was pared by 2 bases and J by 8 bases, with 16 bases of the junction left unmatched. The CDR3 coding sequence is TGTGCCAGCAGTGAATTAGGCCCGGGACAGGTCGCGTGGGGCTACACCTTC. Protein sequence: CASSELGPGQVAWGYTF.

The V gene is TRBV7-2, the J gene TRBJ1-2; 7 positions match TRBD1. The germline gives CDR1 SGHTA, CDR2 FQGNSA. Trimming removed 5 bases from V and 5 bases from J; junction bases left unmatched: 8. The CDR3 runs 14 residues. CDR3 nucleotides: TGTGCCAGCAGCGTATTACAGGGGATGTATGGCTACACCTTC. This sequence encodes CASSVLQGMYGYTF.

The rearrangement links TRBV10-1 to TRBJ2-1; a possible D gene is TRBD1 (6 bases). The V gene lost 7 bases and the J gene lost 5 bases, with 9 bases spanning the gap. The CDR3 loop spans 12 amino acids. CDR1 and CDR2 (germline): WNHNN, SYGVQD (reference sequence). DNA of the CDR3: TGCGCCAGCAAAGGGGGAAACAATGAGCAGTTCTTC. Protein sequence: CASKGGNNEQFF.